A selection of T cell receptor beta chains follows, all from one sample in a study of OX40 agonist ivuxolimab in advanced cancers. The table came from immunoSEQ multiplex PCR; TCRdb's copy has only in-frame clones and leaves some out. The sample lists around 30,000 clones; approximately 82% were seen once. The sample here was CD4+ or CD8+ T cells sorted from blood, taken in a trial of the OX40 agonist ivuxolimab. All receptors come from an adult with an advanced solid tumor such as melanoma, head and neck, liver or kidney cancer. Each CDR3 is given with its conserved first and last residue. D genes are given only for firm matches. Not all rows give a size; the values are once, few, many and, for expanded clones, a class.

V gene: TRBV7-2; D gene: -; J gene: TRBJ1-1; clone size: -; CDR3 DNA: TGTGCCAGCAGCTCGCGGACTGGAACCACTGAAGCTTTCTTT; CDR3 protein: CASSSRTGTTEAFF
V gene: TRBV21-1; D gene: -; J gene: TRBJ1-2; clone size: -; CDR3 DNA: TGTGCCAGTAGACAACATAAAGGGGACGTGCCGCAGGGCACCTTC; CDR3 protein: CASRQHKGDVPQGTF
V gene: TRBV5-5; D gene: -; J gene: TRBJ1-1; clone size: -; CDR3 DNA: TGTGCCAGCAGCCTGAGACCACACACTGAAGCTTTCTTT; CDR3 protein: CASSLRPHTEAFF
V gene: TRBV7-9; D gene: -; J gene: TRBJ2-7; clone size: -; CDR3 DNA: TGTGCCAGCAGCTTAGCGGGAGAACGCGAGCAGTACTTC; CDR3 protein: CASSLAGEREQYF
V gene: TRBV7-9; D gene: -; J gene: TRBJ2-1; clone size: -; CDR3 DNA: TGTGCCAGCAGCTTAAGGGGGGACGAGCAGTTCTTC; CDR3 protein: CASSLRGDEQFF
V gene: TRBV19; D gene: -; J gene: TRBJ1-5; clone size: -; CDR3 DNA: TGTGCCAGTAGTATTGCAGGGACGCCTCAAGGTCAGCCCCAGCATTTT; CDR3 protein: CASSIAGTPQGQPQHF
V gene: TRBV18; D gene: TRBD1; J gene: TRBJ1-1; clone size: -; CDR3 DNA: TGTGCCAGCTCACCCGGGACAGGGAGGACTGAAGCTTTCTTT; CDR3 protein: CASSPGTGRTEAFF
V gene: TRBV18; D gene: -; J gene: TRBJ1-1; clone size: -; CDR3 DNA: TGTGCCAGCTCACCGACGGACAGTTTGAACACTGAAGCTTTCTTT; CDR3 protein: CASSPTDSLNTEAFF
V gene: TRBV2; D gene: TRBD2; J gene: TRBJ2-3; clone size: -; CDR3 DNA: TGTGCCAGTGTTATCGGGAGGGCAAGGGATACGCAGTATTTT; CDR3 protein: CASVIGRARDTQYF
V gene: TRBV4-2; D gene: -; J gene: TRBJ1-2; clone size: -; CDR3 DNA: TGTGCCAGCAGCCAAGACCTAAATGGCCGGACAGCAACCTATGGCTACACCTTC; CDR3 protein: CASSQDLNGRTATYGYTF
V gene: TRBV25-1; D gene: TRBD2; J gene: TRBJ2-1; clone size: -; CDR3 DNA: TGTGCCAACTTTAGCGGGAGCTCCTACAATGAGCAGTTCTTC; CDR3 protein: CANFSGSSYNEQFF
V gene: TRBV4-3; D gene: -; J gene: TRBJ2-7; clone size: few; CDR3 DNA: TGCGCCAGCAGCCAGATGCGGGCGGGGTTCCCGCCGTACTTC; CDR3 protein: CASSQMRAGFPPYF
V gene: TRBV25-1; D gene: -; J gene: TRBJ2-7; clone size: -; CDR3 DNA: TGTGCCAGCAGTGAATTCGAGGGAACCTCCTACGAGCAGTACTTC; CDR3 protein: CASSEFEGTSYEQYF
V gene: TRBV7-2; D gene: TRBD2; J gene: TRBJ2-2; clone size: once; CDR3 DNA: TGTGCCATCCGAGGGGAGGGCCCCGGGGAGCTGTTTTTT; CDR3 protein: CAIRGEGPGELFF
V gene: TRBV9; D gene: TRBD1; J gene: TRBJ1-3; clone size: -; CDR3 DNA: TGTGCCAGCAGCATAACGGGACAGGCCTCTGGAAACACCATATATTTT; CDR3 protein: CASSITGQASGNTIYF
V gene: TRBV7-2; D gene: -; J gene: TRBJ2-2; clone size: -; CDR3 DNA: TGTGCCAGCAGCTCCACCGACGGGGAGCTGTTTTTT; CDR3 protein: CASSSTDGELFF
V gene: TRBV7-2; D gene: -; J gene: TRBJ1-2; clone size: -; CDR3 DNA: TGTGCCAGCAGCTTAACGGATGTCTATGGCTACACCTTC; CDR3 protein: CASSLTDVYGYTF
V gene: TRBV9; D gene: -; J gene: TRBJ1-6; clone size: -; CDR3 DNA: TGTGCCAGCAGCCCCATAGGAACCGGGGGTCCACCCCTCCACTTT; CDR3 protein: CASSPIGTGGPPLHF
V gene: TRBV5-1; D gene: TRBD2; J gene: TRBJ2-3; clone size: -; CDR3 DNA: TGCGCCAGCAGTCCACCGGGACTAGCGGAAGATACGCAGTATTTT; CDR3 protein: CASSPPGLAEDTQYF
V gene: TRBV18; D gene: -; J gene: TRBJ2-3; clone size: -; CDR3 DNA: TGTGCCAGCTCACTCGGACGACGGCGGGCGATGGATACGCAGTATTTT; CDR3 protein: CASSLGRRRAMDTQYF
V gene: TRBV7-8; D gene: -; J gene: TRBJ2-2; clone size: -; CDR3 DNA: TGTGCCAGCAGCCTTCTTTTCGACGGGGAGCTGTTTTTT; CDR3 protein: CASSLLFDGELFF
V gene: TRBV11-2; D gene: TRBD2; J gene: TRBJ2-2; clone size: -; CDR3 DNA: TGTGCCAGCAGCTTTGAACTAGCGCACACCGGGGAGCTGTTTTTT; CDR3 protein: CASSFELAHTGELFF
V gene: TRBV5-5; D gene: -; J gene: TRBJ1-4; clone size: -; CDR3 DNA: TGTGCCAGCAGCTTGGTCCAGGGAATTAATGAAAAACTGTTTTTT; CDR3 protein: CASSLVQGINEKLFF
V gene: TRBV18; D gene: TRBD2; J gene: TRBJ2-3; clone size: -; CDR3 DNA: TGTGCCAGCTCACCAGGGGGAGGGTCAGATACGCAGTATTTT; CDR3 protein: CASSPGGGSDTQYF
V gene: TRBV6-5; D gene: -; J gene: TRBJ1-5; clone size: -; CDR3 DNA: TGTGCCAGCAGCCCATCCACCCATCAGCCCCAGCATTTT; CDR3 protein: CASSPSTHQPQHF
V gene: TRBV7-8; D gene: TRBD2; J gene: TRBJ2-2; clone size: -; CDR3 DNA: TGTGCCAGCAGCTCCCCTAGCGGGGGGGCCGGTGGGGAGCTGTTTTTT; CDR3 protein: CASSSPSGGAGGELFF
V gene: TRBV7-2; D gene: TRBD2; J gene: TRBJ2-5; clone size: -; CDR3 DNA: TGTGCCAGCAGCTTAGGTCGAGCGGGGCACCGGTGGAACCAAGAGACCCAGTACTTC; CDR3 protein: CASSLGRAGHRWNQETQYF
V gene: TRBV5-1; D gene: -; J gene: TRBJ1-1; clone size: few; CDR3 DNA: TGCGCCAGCAGCTTGGACAGAGGTAACACTGAAGCTTTCTTT; CDR3 protein: CASSLDRGNTEAFF
V gene: TRBV5-6; D gene: TRBD1; J gene: TRBJ1-5; clone size: -; CDR3 DNA: TGTGCCAGCAGCTTTACAGGGGGTAGCAATCAGCCCCAGCATTTT; CDR3 protein: CASSFTGGSNQPQHF
V gene: TRBV27; D gene: -; J gene: TRBJ2-5; clone size: -; CDR3 DNA: TGTGCCAGCAGTTTATCGGGATGGGGAGACCAGTACTTC; CDR3 protein: CASSLSGWGDQYF
V gene: TRBV10-3; D gene: TRBD1; J gene: TRBJ2-7; clone size: few; CDR3 DNA: TGTGCCATCAGCCGGGACAGGACGACCTACGAGCAGTACTTC; CDR3 protein: CAISRDRTTYEQYF
V gene: TRBV7-6; D gene: TRBD1; J gene: TRBJ1-5; clone size: -; CDR3 DNA: TGTGCCAGCAGCGGAAGCTCGACAGGGTTTGGGCCCCAGCATTTT; CDR3 protein: CASSGSSTGFGPQHF
V gene: TRBV7-9; D gene: TRBD1; J gene: TRBJ2-3; clone size: -; CDR3 DNA: TGTGCCAGCACCCACCGGGGGACAGGGGAAGCGGATACGCAGTATTTT; CDR3 protein: CASTHRGTGEADTQYF
V gene: TRBV5-6; D gene: -; J gene: TRBJ2-1; clone size: -; CDR3 DNA: TGTGCCAGCAGCTTAGGACGAGCGGGCAATGAGCAGTTCTTC; CDR3 protein: CASSLGRAGNEQFF
V gene: TRBV18; D gene: TRBD1; J gene: TRBJ1-6; clone size: -; CDR3 DNA: TGTGCCAGCTCACCAACCGGGACAGGGGCTGTTTCCTATAATTCACCCCTCCACTTT; CDR3 protein: CASSPTGTGAVSYNSPLHF
V gene: TRBV6-1; D gene: -; J gene: TRBJ1-4; clone size: -; CDR3 DNA: TGTGCCAGCAGTGACTGGGTTGGGGAAAAACTGTTTTTT; CDR3 protein: CASSDWVGEKLFF
V gene: TRBV18; D gene: -; J gene: TRBJ2-7; clone size: -; CDR3 DNA: TGTGCCAGCTCACCATCACAAGTAAACTACGAGCAGTACTTC; CDR3 protein: CASSPSQVNYEQYF
V gene: TRBV6-5; D gene: -; J gene: TRBJ2-7; clone size: -; CDR3 DNA: TGTGCCAGCAGCAGTCTAGTCCGTGAGCAGTACTTC; CDR3 protein: CASSSLVREQYF
V gene: TRBV6-5; D gene: TRBD1; J gene: TRBJ1-5; clone size: -; CDR3 DNA: TGTGCCAGCAGCCAAGACAGGGACGTCGGCCCCCAGCATTTT; CDR3 protein: CASSQDRDVGPQHF
V gene: TRBV5-5; D gene: TRBD1; J gene: TRBJ1-2; clone size: -; CDR3 DNA: TGTGCCAGCAGCTTGCAGGGGGCGCCCAGCTATGGCTACACCTTC; CDR3 protein: CASSLQGAPSYGYTF
V gene: TRBV13; D gene: -; J gene: TRBJ1-2; clone size: -; CDR3 DNA: TGTGCCAGCAGCACACGGGCGAGATATGGCTACACCTTC; CDR3 protein: CASSTRARYGYTF
V gene: TRBV4-3; D gene: -; J gene: TRBJ1-1; clone size: -; CDR3 DNA: TGCGCCAGCAGCCAAGGTTGGGGCACTGAAGCTTTCTTT; CDR3 protein: CASSQGWGTEAFF
V gene: TRBV10-3; D gene: TRBD2; J gene: TRBJ2-7; clone size: -; CDR3 DNA: TGTGCCAGTAAGCGGGGCCGGGACTACGAGCAGTACTTC; CDR3 protein: CASKRGRDYEQYF
V gene: TRBV7-2; D gene: -; J gene: TRBJ1-6; clone size: -; CDR3 DNA: TGTGCCACCAAAAGGGGGGGATCACCCCTCCACTTT; CDR3 protein: CATKRGGSPLHF
V gene: TRBV5-4; D gene: TRBD2; J gene: TRBJ2-5; clone size: -; CDR3 DNA: TGTGCCAGCACCCCCGGGACTACTCAAGAGACCCAGTACTTC; CDR3 protein: CASTPGTTQETQYF
V gene: TRBV10-1; D gene: -; J gene: TRBJ1-2; clone size: -; CDR3 DNA: TGCGCCAGCAGTGAGTCGCTAACGGGCCATGGCTACACCTTC; CDR3 protein: CASSESLTGHGYTF
V gene: TRBV7-2; D gene: -; J gene: TRBJ2-3; clone size: -; CDR3 DNA: TGTGCCAGCAGCTTAGGACCTAGCACAGATACGCAGTATTTT; CDR3 protein: CASSLGPSTDTQYF
V gene: TRBV6-6; D gene: -; J gene: TRBJ2-7; clone size: -; CDR3 DNA: TGTGCCAGCCAGACCTCGCGGGGCTACGAGCAGTACTTC; CDR3 protein: CASQTSRGYEQYF
V gene: TRBV5-4; D gene: -; J gene: TRBJ2-6; clone size: -; CDR3 DNA: TGTGCCAGCAGTCCACTTCGGGGCAACCCTGGGGCCAACGTCCTGACTTTC; CDR3 protein: CASSPLRGNPGANVLTF
V gene: TRBV5-1; D gene: TRBD2; J gene: TRBJ2-7; clone size: -; CDR3 DNA: TGCGCCAGCAGCTTGGTTTCGGGAGGAAGTTTCGAGCAGTACTTC; CDR3 protein: CASSLVSGGSFEQYF
V gene: TRBV6-6; D gene: -; J gene: TRBJ1-4; clone size: few; CDR3 DNA: TGTGCCAGCAGTTACGGCGGGGGGCAGAGGGAAAAACTGTTTTTT; CDR3 protein: CASSYGGGQREKLFF
V gene: TRBV18; D gene: TRBD1; J gene: TRBJ2-6; clone size: -; CDR3 DNA: TGTGCCAGCTCATACAATGGGGACAGTCGGGCCAACGTCCTGACTTTC; CDR3 protein: CASSYNGDSRANVLTF
V gene: TRBV29-1; D gene: TRBD1; J gene: TRBJ1-2; clone size: -; CDR3 DNA: TGCAGCGGCGGGACAGGGGATGGCTACACCTTC; CDR3 protein: CSGGTGDGYTF
V gene: TRBV4-3; D gene: -; J gene: TRBJ1-1; clone size: -; CDR3 DNA: TGCGCCAGCAGCCAAGAAATTGGCGAGGGTGGCACTGAAGCTTTCTTT; CDR3 protein: CASSQEIGEGGTEAFF
V gene: TRBV6-6; D gene: -; J gene: TRBJ1-1; clone size: once; CDR3 DNA: TGTGCCAGCAGTTACAGGGGGTGGAACACTGAAGCTTTCTTT; CDR3 protein: CASSYRGWNTEAFF
V gene: TRBV7-6; D gene: -; J gene: TRBJ1-3; clone size: -; CDR3 DNA: TGTGCCAGCAGCCTGGACGGTCGGTTGGAAAACACCATATATTTT; CDR3 protein: CASSLDGRLENTIYF
V gene: TRBV2; D gene: -; J gene: TRBJ1-1; clone size: -; CDR3 DNA: TGTGCCAGCAGTGAGCAGGGGATGAACACTGAAGCTTTCTTT; CDR3 protein: CASSEQGMNTEAFF
V gene: TRBV5-4; D gene: -; J gene: TRBJ2-1; clone size: -; CDR3 DNA: TGTGCCAGCAGCCCGTCAGGGAGCTCCTACAATGAGCAGTTCTTC; CDR3 protein: CASSPSGSSYNEQFF